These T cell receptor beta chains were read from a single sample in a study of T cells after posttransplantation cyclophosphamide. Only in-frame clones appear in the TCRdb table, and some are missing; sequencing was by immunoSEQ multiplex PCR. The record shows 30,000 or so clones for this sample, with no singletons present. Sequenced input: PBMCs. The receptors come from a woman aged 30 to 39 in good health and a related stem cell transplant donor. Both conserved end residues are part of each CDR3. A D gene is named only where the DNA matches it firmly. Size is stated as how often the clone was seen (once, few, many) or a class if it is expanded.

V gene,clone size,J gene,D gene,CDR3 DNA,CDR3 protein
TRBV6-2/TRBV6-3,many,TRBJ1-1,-,TGTGCCAGCAGTTACAGAAAGGGGTCTACTGAAGCTTTCTTT,CASSYRKGSTEAFF
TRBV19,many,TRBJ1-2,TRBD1,TGTGCCAGTAGTATCTATGGGACAGGGGGCAACTATGGCTACACCTTC,CASSIYGTGGNYGYTF
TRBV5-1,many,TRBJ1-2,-,TGCGCCAGCAGCTTGCGGGCTCAGGGGAAAGGGTATGGCTACACCTTC,CASSLRAQGKGYGYTF